This TCR beta chain derives from a study of blood T cell repertoires in COVID-19. Across the study: There were acute and convalescent COVID-19 samples, and they came from the United States, Italy and Spain. T cells, B-cell-depleted T cells, or PBMCs provided the cDNA or gDNA that served as material.

In the study's own analysis: Amplifying reference gene primers gave estimates of nucleated cell counts. Here immunoSEQ multiplex PCR was the method, and the copy in TCRdb shows in-frame clones only, minus some. From that table come the V and J calls and clone size; the DNA was used to work out D and trimming. The sample carries under 250,000 clones, 85% recorded once. Sequencing was done on a sample of peripheral blood. This TCR came from a woman aged 60-70 years with active or convalescent COVID-19.

The CDR3 nucleotides are TGTGCCAGCAGCTTAGGTTATAGCGGGCCCTACAATGAGCAGTTCTTC. Its protein is CASSLGYSGPYNEQFF. The genes are TRBV11-3 and TRBJ2-1; 7 nucleotides align to TRBD2. Per the germline V gene, CDR1 is SGHNT and CDR2 is YENEEA. This CDR3 has 16 residues. V was clipped by 1 base and J by 2 bases; unmatched bases: 5.